One and the same sample provided the 23 T cell receptor beta chains below, sequenced in a study of spatial heterogeneity in lung cancer. Noted time point: sample taken at primary tumor resection. Each CDR3 protein is one row after TCRdb ran MiXCR on the 5' RACE reads. Among fewer than 18,000 distinct CDR3 sequences listed, 3.6% were seen once. The sequences come from normal lung tissue next to the tumor, collected at surgery. These receptors all stem from a male donor with early-stage non-small cell lung cancer.

At least ten counts were recorded for this clonotype. The size of this beta chain means little, since it is a stray read in a library made for alpha chains. The chain couples TRBV2 to TRBJ2-1, with TRBD2 matching over 11 bases. CDR3 length equals 14 residues. Germline V gene sequence: CDR1 SNHLY, CDR2 FYNNEI. J was trimmed by 9 bases and V by 8 bases; bases with no gene match: 9. CDR3 bases: TGTGCCAGCCAACAAACTAGCGGGGGTGCTGAGCAGTTCTTC. Protein sequence: CASQQTSGGAEQFF.

This clonotype is medium-sized in the sample. This beta chain was picked up by a library intended for alpha chains and is off target, so its count carries little meaning. The CDR3 nucleotides are TGTGCCAGCAGTTCCCTCATGGGGGGCTACTATGGCTACACCTTC. This sequence encodes CASSSLMGGYYGYTF. The chain is built from TRBV27 and TRBJ1-2; possible D gene TRBD1, 6 bases. CDR3 length equals 15 residues. CDR1 is MNHEY, CDR2 SMNVEV, per germline (reference sequence). V lost 4 bases, J lost 3 bases, and 15 bases lay in between.

The table lists this clonotype with many counts. The library was designed around alpha chains, so this beta chain is a stray read whose abundance carries little weight. The gene calls are TRBV30 and TRBJ2-2, with TRBD1 identical over 10 bases. The V segment lost 7 bases and the J segment 6 bases; nucleotides outside the gene matches: 8. Per germline, CDR1 GTSNPN and CDR2 SVGIG (reference sequence). There are 14 residues in the CDR3. In DNA, the CDR3 is TGTGCCTCGACCGGGACAGGGGCGTCCGGGGAGCTGTTTTTT. This codes for CASTGTGASGELFF. Drawing the rest from reference TRBV30 and TRBJ2-2, the complete variable domain is SQTIHQWPATLVQPVGSPLSLECTVEGTSNPNLYWYRQAAGRGLQLLFYSVGIGQISSEVPQNLSASRPQDRQFILSSKKLLLSDSGFYLCASTGTGASGELFFGEGSRLTVL.

This clonotype occurred many times. A library made for alpha chains picked up this beta chain off target, so its size means little. CDR3 protein: CASSPRTATYEQYF. The CDR3 nucleotides are TGTGCCAGCAGCCCGAGGACTGCCACCTACGAGCAGTACTTC. This chain joins TRBV3-1 and TRBJ2-7; D is possibly TRBD2 (5 bases). This CDR3 has 14 residues. CDR1 and CDR2 from the germline V gene are LGHDT and YNNKEL (reference sequence). V dropped 4 bases and J dropped 2 bases, with 12 bases sitting between them.

This clonotype has ten or more counts. Because the library targeted alpha chains, this beta chain is an off-target read whose size means little. This chain uses TRBV5-1 with TRBJ1-1; D gene uncertain. Trimming pared 0 bases from V and 10 bases from J, leaving 19 bases between. This CDR3 is built from 15 residues. Germline V CDR1 and CDR2: SGHRS, YFSETQ. CDR3 region: CASSLGSSGMERAFF. CDR3 nucleotide sequence: TGCGCCAGCAGCTTGGGCTCCTCGGGAATGGAAAGAGCTTTCTTT.

In this sample, this clonotype turned up many times. Within a library made for alpha chains, this beta chain is off target, and its count is uninformative. The CDR3 loop reads CASSQGTSTGELFF. In DNA form, the CDR3 reads TGTGCCAGCAGCCAAGGGACTAGCACCGGGGAGCTGTTTTTT. The rearrangement links TRBV3-1 to TRBJ2-2; 7 bases line up with TRBD2. The germline gives CDR1 LGHDT, CDR2 YNNKEL (reference sequence). The V segment lost 1 base and the J segment 4 bases; nucleotides outside the gene matches: 0. This CDR3 is built from 14 residues.

Note on this clonotype: This beta chain is a stray read from a library made for alpha chains; its abundance is not meaningful. The V call is TRBV7-9, the J call TRBJ2-5, with D possibly matching TRBD2 (7 bases). The germline CDR1 and CDR2 sequences are SEHNR and FQNEAQ (reference sequence). The CDR3 is made up of 14 amino acids. Between the trimmed V and J ends, which lost 7 bases and 5 bases, there was a span of 17 bases. DNA of the CDR3: TGTGCCAGCACATCAACCGGGGGGCCGGAGACCCAGTACTTC. Protein: CASTSTGGPETQYF.

There are many counts of this clonotype. This beta chain turned up in a library designed for alpha chains; as an off-target read, its abundance says little. The rearrangement uses TRBV25-1 and TRBJ1-2; D is unresolved. Germline V gene data show CDR1 as MGHDK and CDR2 as SYGVNS. The CDR3 runs 13 residues. The germline V and J ends were trimmed by 4 bases and 5 bases, with 11 bases remaining between them. The CDR3 coding sequence is TGTGCCAGCAGTGGTGGCACGGCGTATGGCTACACCTTC. Amino acid sequence: CASSGGTAYGYTF.

The table lists this clonotype with many counts. Found in a library prepared for alpha chains, this beta chain is an off-target read, and its abundance has little meaning. The CDR3 sequence is CSAREVEFGGYTF. CDR3 sequence (DNA): TGCAGTGCTAGAGAGGTCGAATTCGGTGGCTACACCTTC. The gene calls are TRBV20-1 and TRBJ1-2; no firm D call. V dropped 0 bases and J dropped 7 bases, with 12 bases sitting between them. The length of the CDR3 is 13 residues. Looked up from germline, CDR1 is DFQATT and CDR2 is SNEGSKA (reference sequence).

At least ten counts were recorded for this clonotype. Found in a library prepared for alpha chains, this beta chain is an off-target read, and its abundance has little meaning. The chain links TRBV2 to TRBJ2-6; D is unresolved. The CDR3 is 13 amino acids. The V end was cut by 8 bases, the J end by 0 bases, with 5 bases between. Germline-derived CDR1 and CDR2 are SNHLY and FYNNEI. The CDR3 DNA is TGTGCCAGCGGAGTCTCTGGGGCCAACGTCCTGACTTTC. Translating gives CASGVSGANVLTF.

This clonotype occurred many times. This beta chain turned up in a library designed for alpha chains; as an off-target read, its abundance says little. The V and J genes are TRBV12-3 or TRBV12-4 and TRBJ2-7, with D possibly being TRBD1 (6 bases). Trimming removed 5 bases from V and 3 bases from J, with 14 bases in between. This CDR3 region has 14 residues. The DNA of the CDR3 is TGTGCCAGCAGTACGGGGACACGTCACTACGAGCAGTACTTC. Protein sequence: CASSTGTRHYEQYF.

This clonotype was counted ten times or more. This beta chain appears as a stray read in a library generated for alpha chains; its size is not informative. This chain joins TRBV27 and TRBJ2-7; TRBD1 is a possible D gene (5 bases). This CDR3 is built from 16 residues. Germline CDR1 reads MNHEY; CDR2 reads SMNVEV (reference sequence). V lost 0 bases and J lost 6, with 18 bases in between. As DNA, the CDR3 is TGTGCCAGCAGTTTATCTCAGGGTTATCAGCTCTTCGAGCAGTACTTC. Protein product: CASSLSQGYQLFEQYF.

This clonotype was picked up many times. With the library built for alpha chains, this beta chain is off target and its frequency is not meaningful. This chain links TRBV4-2 with TRBJ2-7, with D possibly being TRBD2 (6 bases). The ends were cut back, 0 bases at V and 3 bases at J, with 12 bases in the middle. Looked up from germline, CDR1 is LGHNA and CDR2 is YNFKEQ. There are 15 residues in the CDR3. CDR3 coding DNA: TGTGCCAGCAGCCAAGATCGGAGGGGTAGCTACGAGCAGTACTTC. It is translated as CASSQDRRGSYEQYF.

This clonotype is judged medium-sized (0.01 to 0.1%). As an off-target read in a library built for alpha chains, this beta chain has a frequency of little significance. The chain links TRBV20-1 to TRBJ2-4; D is uncertain. The V end lost 6 bases, the J end lost 7 bases, and 10 bases lay between the germline ends. CDR3 length: 11 amino acids. Germline CDR1 is DFQATT and CDR2 is SNEGSKA (reference sequence). CDR3 loop: CSAVLQNIQYF. The CDR3 region has the DNA TGCAGTGCCGTCTTACAGAACATTCAGTACTTC.

This clonotype has ten or more counts. Because this beta chain is a stray read in a library intended to capture alpha chains, its abundance should not be given much weight. The rearrangement uses TRBV28 and TRBJ1-4; 10 nucleotides agree with TRBD1. Germline trimming cut 6 bases from V and 8 bases from J; bases unmatched to any gene: 6. Germline lookup yields CDR1 MDHEN and CDR2 SYDVKM. The CDR3 loop spans 14 amino acids. The CDR3 DNA follows: TGTGCCAGCAGCTCGACAGGGGGCGGAGAAAAACTGTTTTTT. Translation: CASSSTGGGEKLFF.

By share, this clonotype ranks as medium-sized. This beta chain represents an off-target read in a library built for alpha chains; its size is of limited meaning. The V and J genes are TRBV7-6 and TRBJ2-7; unclear D gene. Germline CDR1 reads SGHVS; CDR2 reads FNYEAQ. V was pared by 1 base and J by 5 bases, with 9 bases between. The CDR3 sequence is 13 residues long. CDR3 bases: TGTGCCAGCAGCTTAGTGATCAGGCACGAGCAGTACTTC. Protein product: CASSLVIRHEQYF. Variable domain in full (rest from reference TRBV7-6 and TRBJ2-7): GAGVSQSPRYKVTKRGQDVALRCDPISGHVSLYWYRQALGQGPEFLTYFNYEAQQDKSGLPNDRFSAERPEGSISTLTIQRTEQRDSAMYRCASSLVIRHEQYFGPGTRLTVT.

This clonotype occurred many times. As an off-target read in a library built for alpha chains, this beta chain has a frequency of little significance. The chain has TRBV5-1 and TRBJ1-5; 7 bases line up with TRBD1. J gave up 3 bases and V 4 bases, and 10 bases lay outside the gene matches. The CDR3 loop spans 16 amino acids. The V gene's germline CDR1 is SGHRS and CDR2 YFSETQ. The CDR3 sequence is CASSLGEGAFNQPQHF. The DNA of the CDR3 is TGCGCCAGCAGCCTGGGGGAGGGGGCTTTCAATCAGCCCCAGCATTTT.

This clonotype was picked up many times. Because the library targeted alpha chains, this beta chain is an off-target read whose size means little. The chain joins TRBV3-1 to TRBJ2-1; no reliable D call. Germline V gene lookup returns CDR1 LGHDT and CDR2 YNNKEL (reference sequence). The V end was cut by 6 bases, the J end by 5 bases, with 5 bases between. This CDR3 contains 11 residues. The CDR3 loop is CASRADNEQFF. The DNA of the CDR3 is TGTGCCAGCAGAGCCGACAATGAGCAGTTCTTC.

Ten or more counts support this clonotype. The library was prepared for alpha chains; this beta chain is a stray read, so its frequency means little. The chain carries TRBV20-1 and TRBJ1-2; D is unresolved. The CDR3 is 14 amino acids. V was shortened by 5 bases and J by 2 bases, with 15 bases between the two germline ends. CDR1 and CDR2 (germline): DFQATT, SNEGSKA (reference sequence). The CDR3 loop is CSASAAAENYGYTF. The CDR3, as DNA: TGCAGTGCTTCCGCGGCGGCAGAAAACTATGGCTACACCTTC.

This clonotype was counted ten times or more. This beta chain is an off-target read within a library intended for alpha chains, so its frequency means little. The V call is TRBV12-3 or TRBV12-4, the J call TRBJ1-5, with D tentatively TRBD1 (5 bases). The CDR3 sequence is 15 residues long. Trimming left V 7 bases short and J 6 bases short, with 19 bases between. CDR3 in amino acids: CASTPGLRVGQPQHF. CDR3 DNA: TGTGCCAGCACCCCGGGACTCAGGGTTGGTCAGCCCCAGCATTTT.

This clonotype was recorded at least ten times. This beta chain lies outside the target of a library built for alpha chains; its clone size means little. The rearrangement joins TRBV7-2 to TRBJ1-6; D may be TRBD1 (5 bases). V gave up 5 bases and J gave up 7 bases, with 12 bases separating them. Looked up from germline, CDR1 is SGHTA and CDR2 is FQGNSA. The CDR3 is 14 amino acids. This chain's CDR3 is CASSRQSLNSPLHF. CDR3 sequence (DNA): TGTGCCAGCAGCAGACAGAGTTTGAATTCACCCCTCCACTTT.

This clonotype was found many times. For a library built for alpha chains, this beta chain is a stray read; little rests on its size. V and J are TRBV2 and TRBJ2-7; the match to TRBD1 covers 9 bases. The germline V gene encodes CDR1 SNHLY and CDR2 FYNNEI. This CDR3 is 13 amino acids long. The junction had 6 bases not matched to a gene; V was cut back by 5 bases and J by 7 bases. Here the CDR3 DNA reads TGTGCCAGCAGTACCGGGACAGGGAGGGAGCAGTACTTC. Encoded protein: CASSTGTGREQYF. Filled out from reference TRBV2 and TRBJ2-7, the complete variable domain reads EPEVTQTPSHQVTQMGQEVILRCVPISNHLYFYWYRQILGQKVEFLVSFYNNEISEKSEIFDDQFSVERPDGSNFTLKIRSTKLEDSAMYFCASSTGTGREQYFGPGTRLTVT.

This clonotype was seen repeatedly, ten times or more. The size of this beta chain means little, since it is a stray read in a library made for alpha chains. The chain links TRBV20-1 to TRBJ2-3; 14 bases are shared with TRBD2. The CDR3 is made up of 15 amino acids. With 3 bases clipped from V and 6 bases from J, the junction kept 5 bases outside the gene matches. CDR1 DFQATT and CDR2 SNEGSKA come from the germline V gene (reference sequence). CDR3 region: CSARGLAGVLDTQYF. The CDR3 coding sequence is TGCAGTGCTAGGGGACTAGCGGGAGTATTGGATACGCAGTATTTT.